One sample yielded the 28 T cell receptor beta chains listed below, sequenced in a study of T cell responses to AZD1222 COVID-19 vaccine. Measured with immunoSEQ multiplex PCR; TCRdb has only the in-frame clones, and not every one. The repertoire holds about 100,000 clones, with approximately 88% as singletons. Sequencing used peripheral blood, obtained on day 0 of AZD1222 vaccination. The receptors come from an adult in good health.

The J gene is TRBJ1-1, the V gene TRBV19; D is unclear. The ends were cut back, 8 bases at V and 5 bases at J, with 12 bases in the middle. Germline CDR1 and CDR2: LNHDA and SQIVND (reference sequence). There are 12 residues in the CDR3. CDR3 in DNA: TGTGCCAGTTCCGGACCGCTTACTGAAGCTTTCTTT. It translates to CASSGPLTEAFF.

The chain uses TRBV2 and TRBJ1-6, with 8 bases fitting TRBD1. Looked up from germline, CDR1 is SNHLY and CDR2 is FYNNEI. Unmatched junction bases numbered 4, after V lost 3 bases and J lost 6 bases. The CDR3 length is 15 residues. This CDR3 reads CASSDGTGLNSPLHF. The DNA of the CDR3 is TGTGCCAGCAGTGACGGGACAGGTCTTAATTCACCCCTCCACTTT.

The CDR3 region is CASSMGQGNYGYTF. CDR3 DNA sequence: TGTGCCAGCAGTATGGGACAGGGGAACTATGGCTACACCTTC. The chain joins TRBV28 to TRBJ1-2; the match to TRBD1 covers 10 bases. CDR1 MDHEN and CDR2 SYDVKM come from the germline V gene. There are 14 residues in the CDR3. V dropped 5 bases and J dropped 2; count of bases not matched to a gene: 2.

This chain joins TRBV29-1 and TRBJ1-2; no firm D call. Germline-derived CDR1 and CDR2 are SQVTM and ANQGSEA. The CDR3 covers 13 residues. Trimming left V 0 bases short and J 4 bases short, with 9 bases between. The CDR3 is CSVEDQPFYGYTF. The CDR3 nucleotides read TGCAGCGTTGAAGATCAGCCCTTCTATGGCTACACCTTC.

This chain joins TRBV7-2 and TRBJ2-1, with 15 bases that match TRBD2. The V and J ends lost 8 bases and 0 bases, in that order; junction bases with no gene match: 11. Germline V gene sequence: CDR1 SGHTA, CDR2 FQGNSA. The CDR3 loop spans 19 amino acids. CDR3 coding DNA: TGTGCCAGCCTGGGCCGGGGACTAGCGGGGGGTAGCTCCTACAATGAGCAGTTCTTC. Translated: CASLGRGLAGGSSYNEQFF.

This clone has only one observation. This chain uses TRBV21-1 with TRBJ1-4; the table gives TRBD1 as D, unverified against the DNA. TRBV21-1 is tagged as a pseudogene. The CDR3 consists of 18 residues. Here the CDR3 DNA reads TGTGCCAGCAGCCCCCGGGACAGCAAAAGATCAACTAATGAAAAACTGTTTTTT. Residues: CASSPRDSKRSTNEKLFF.

In this sample, this clone turned up once. As DNA, the CDR3 is TGTGCCAGCAGTTCGTGGGACCGCGCCCCTAATCAGCCCCAGCATTTT. Protein: CASSSWDRAPNQPQHF. The chain joins TRBV6-6 to TRBJ1-5; D may be TRBD1 (5 bases). Trimming took 4 bases from V and 4 from J, leaving 17 bases between them. Germline CDR1 MNHNY, CDR2 SVGAGI (reference sequence). CDR3 length: 16 residues.

This chain links TRBV6-6 with TRBJ2-7; D not certain. The CDR3 extends over 13 amino acids. Germline CDR1 reads MNHNY; CDR2 reads SVGAGI (reference sequence). V shed 0 bases and J shed 5 bases, with 8 bases lying between them. In nucleotides, the CDR3 is TGTGCCAGCAGTTACTCGGTTCGAAACGAGCAGTACTTC. It translates to CASSYSVRNEQYF.

The chain links TRBV5-1 to TRBJ2-1; D tentatively fits TRBD1 or TRBD2 (5 bases each). The CDR3 spans 16 residues. CDR1 and CDR2 from the germline V gene are SGHRS and YFSETQ. V dropped 0 bases and J dropped 0 bases, with 10 bases sitting between them. The CDR3 DNA follows: TGCGCCAGCAGCTTGGGTCCAGGGAGCTCCTACAATGAGCAGTTCTTC. Amino acid sequence: CASSLGPGSSYNEQFF.

The chain links TRBV19 to TRBJ1-1; no reliable D call. V was cut by 9 bases and J by 7 bases, with 18 bases left in between. The CDR3 runs to 13 residues. Per the germline V gene, CDR1 is LNHDA and CDR2 is SQIVND (reference sequence). The CDR3 DNA is TGTGCCAGGAGAATTTCCGGGGTGGGTGAAGCTTTCTTT. It yields the protein CARRISGVGEAFF.

The chain combines TRBV10-3 with TRBJ1-2, with 7 nucleotides matching TRBD1. V was clipped by 8 bases and J by 6 bases; unmatched bases: 15. The CDR3 contains 15 residues. Germline CDR1 reads ENHRY; CDR2 reads SYGVKD. The CDR3 is CAIAPGGGRLDGYTF. Here the CDR3 DNA reads TGTGCCATCGCCCCTGGAGGGGGCCGGTTGGATGGCTACACCTTC.

This CDR3 is CASSPGLTLYGYTF. The CDR3 DNA sequence: TGTGCCAGCTCACCTGGTTTGACCCTCTATGGCTACACCTTC. The chain has TRBV18 and TRBJ1-2; D call uncertain. The germline V and J ends were trimmed by 3 bases and 4 bases, with 12 bases remaining between them. The CDR3 sequence is 14 residues long. In germline, CDR1 is KGHSH, CDR2 LQKENI.

The gene calls are TRBV28 and TRBJ2-1, with 8 bases aligning to TRBD2. Trimming took 8 bases from V and 1 from J; bases not matched to a gene: 4. The CDR3 length is 14 residues. Germline-derived CDR1 and CDR2 are MDHEN and SYDVKM. The CDR3 is CASLSGGSYNEQFF. CDR3 in DNA: TGTGCCAGCCTTTCGGGGGGGTCCTACAATGAGCAGTTCTTC.

CDR3 residues: CASSPGLAVLETQYF. CDR3 sequence (DNA): TGTGCCAGCAGCCCGGGACTAGCGGTATTAGAGACCCAGTACTTC. The chain joins TRBV14 to TRBJ2-5, with 11 bases matching TRBD2. The CDR3 spans 15 residues. V shed 4 bases, J shed 4 bases, and the junction held 5 bases outside the gene matches. Germline V lookup: CDR1 SGHDN, CDR2 FVKESK.

Only a few counts were recorded for this clone. Other DNA sequences in this specimen translate into the identical CDR3. This sequence joins TRBV27 and TRBJ1-2; D call uncertain. The V gene's germline CDR1 is MNHEY and CDR2 SMNVEV (reference sequence). This CDR3 region has 14 residues. Trimming removed 0 bases at V and 2 bases at J, with 7 bases between. Here the CDR3 reads CASSLSGRNYGYTF. DNA of the CDR3: TGTGCCAGCAGTTTATCGGGGAGGAACTATGGCTACACCTTC.

The chain employs TRBV12-3 or TRBV12-4 and TRBJ2-1; tentatively, D is TRBD2 (5 bases). This CDR3 is built from 12 residues. Trimming removed 10 bases from V and 10 bases from J, with 17 bases in between. DNA for the CDR3: TGTGCCACCAGACCGGGGTACGGGGAGCAGTTCTTC. Protein sequence: CATRPGYGEQFF.

This rearrangement joins TRBV6-2 or TRBV6-3 to TRBJ2-7; D gene unclear. The CDR3 loop spans 14 amino acids. Germline V gene lookup returns CDR1 MNHEY and CDR2 SVGEGT. The V and J ends lost 4 bases and 3 bases respectively, with 13 bases between them. In DNA form, the CDR3 reads TGTGCCAGCAGTTTATCCCTAGGATTCTACGAGCAGTACTTC. Protein: CASSLSLGFYEQYF.

As for this clone: Germline and junction disagree at one end, which may indicate a read error. V gene TRBV4-1 combines with J gene TRBJ2-1; 10 bases are a match to TRBD2. Germline loops: CDR1 MGHRA, CDR2 YSYEKL. The CDR3 has 18 residues. As DNA, the CDR3 is TGCGCCACCAGCACGCCCGGACTAGCGGCTATTAACCGGGATGAGCAGTTCTTC. It specifies CATSTPGLAAINRDEQFF.

The CDR3 loop is CASSYSGADYNSPLHF. For the CDR3, the DNA is TGTGCCAGCAGTTACTCCGGCGCCGACTATAATTCACCCCTCCACTTT. The chain employs TRBV6-5 and TRBJ1-6; the D is unclear. Trimming took 0 bases from V and 3 from J, leaving 9 bases between them. The CDR3 runs 16 residues. Germline assignment: CDR1 MNHEY and CDR2 SVGAGI.

This clone was detected only a few times. This chain links TRBV11-2 with TRBJ2-7; D is uncertain. V was shortened by 5 bases and J by 8 bases, with 16 bases between the two germline ends. There are 13 residues in the CDR3. From germline, CDR1 is SGHAT and CDR2 FQNNGV. CDR3 in DNA: TGTGCCAGCAGCCCGGACGCATCTCGACAGCAGTACTTC. As protein: CASSPDASRQQYF.

The V gene is TRBV11-2, the J gene TRBJ2-1; TRBD2 aligns across 10 bases. The CDR3 extends over 15 amino acids. J was trimmed by 6 bases and V by 0 bases; bases with no gene match: 2. CDR1 SGHAT and CDR2 FQNNGV come from the germline V gene. CDR3: CASSLELAGPNEQFF. CDR3 DNA: TGTGCCAGCAGCTTAGAACTAGCGGGACCCAATGAGCAGTTCTTC.

The chain joins TRBV5-8 to TRBJ1-2; 8 nucleotides align to TRBD1. V was clipped by 0 bases and J by 5 bases; unmatched bases: 12. CDR3 size: 17 residues. Germline assignment: CDR1 SGHTS and CDR2 YDEGEE. CDR3 sequence: CASSLAVMQGAFYGYTF. The CDR3, as DNA: TGTGCCAGCAGCTTGGCCGTGATGCAGGGGGCATTTTATGGCTACACCTTC.

The V gene is TRBV27, the J gene TRBJ2-1, with D possibly matching TRBD2 (5 bases). Trimming stripped 0 bases from V and 5 bases from J, with 11 bases between. The CDR3 totals 15 residues. Germline V gene data show CDR1 as MNHEY and CDR2 as SMNVEV (reference sequence). CDR3 DNA sequence: TGTGCCAGCAGTTTATCTAGCGAGAGGAACAATGAGCAGTTCTTC. This sequence encodes CASSLSSERNNEQFF.

J is TRBJ2-7 and V is TRBV2; 8 bases map to TRBD2. Per the germline V gene, CDR1 is SNHLY and CDR2 is FYNNEI. The CDR3 covers 15 residues. Unmatched junction bases numbered 7, after V lost 3 bases and J lost 3 bases. CDR3: CASSEWAGGSYEQYF. CDR3 coding DNA: TGTGCCAGCAGTGAGTGGGCGGGGGGAAGCTACGAGCAGTACTTC.

The chain combines TRBV27 with TRBJ2-4, with D possibly being TRBD1 (6 bases). V was clipped by 5 bases and J by 0 bases, with 11 bases between them. CDR3 length: 15 amino acids. Per germline, CDR1 MNHEY and CDR2 SMNVEV (reference sequence). The CDR3 DNA reads TGTGCCAGCAGTCCGGGACACTTAGCCAAAAACATTCAGTACTTC. Translating gives CASSPGHLAKNIQYF.

The chain links TRBV5-1 to TRBJ1-2; D is undetermined. Trimming stripped 4 bases from V and 7 bases from J, with 17 bases between. The CDR3 sequence is 14 residues long. The V gene's germline CDR1 is SGHRS and CDR2 YFSETQ. In DNA, the CDR3 is TGCGCCAGCAGCCCCGAGTGGGATTATTCTGGCTACACCTTC. Protein sequence: CASSPEWDYSGYTF. The full variable domain, in which reference TRBV5-1 and TRBJ1-2 provide the parts outside the CDR3, is KAGVTQTPRYLIKTRGQQVTLSCSPISGHRSVSWYQQTPGQGLQFLFEYFSETQRNKGNFPGRFSGRQFSNSRSEMNVSTLELGDSALYLCASSPEWDYSGYTFGSGTRLTVV.

DNA of the CDR3: TGTGCCAGTCAAAACCCGACAGGGTTTCTCTACGAGCAGTACTTC. It encodes CASQNPTGFLYEQYF. This chain uses TRBV6-5 with TRBJ2-7; 7 bases align to TRBD1. CDR3 length: 15 amino acids. Germline V gene sequence: CDR1 MNHEY, CDR2 SVGAGI. Unmatched junction bases numbered 14, after V lost 9 bases and J lost 3 bases.

The chain carries TRBV6-5 and TRBJ1-2; 8 bases align to TRBD1. The germline V gene has CDR1 MNHEY and CDR2 SVGAGI. This CDR3 region has 14 residues. J was trimmed by 4 bases and V by 7 bases; bases with no gene match: 8. The CDR3 protein is CASTSDRAGYGYTF. The CDR3 DNA is TGTGCCAGCACCTCGGACAGGGCAGGCTATGGCTACACCTTC.